The 22 T cell receptor beta chains given below trace back to one sample, sequenced in a study of beta chain features in type 1 diabetes. Study conclusions and caveats: Moderate yet significant TCRB CDR3 shortening was seen in Type 1 diabetes patients in all four CD4+ subsets.

Isolated RNA was reverse transcribed in full, so expressed TCRB transcripts were sequenced. Only in-frame clones appear in the TCRdb table, and some are missing; sequencing was by immunoSEQ multiplex PCR. Of 500,000 to 850,000 clones in the sample, roughly an eighth were seen once. The antigens of these receptors remain unknown. The sequenced sample was naive CD4+ T cells from blood. These receptors originate from a man aged 18 to 30 with type 1 diabetes.

This clone was seen only a few times. The chain is built from TRBV30 and TRBJ2-7; D remains ambiguous. V was trimmed by 0 bases and J by 11 bases, leaving 14 bases between them. Germline V gives CDR1 GTSNPN, CDR2 SVGIG (reference sequence). CDR3 length: 12 residues. The CDR3 spells CAWSVIGRSKYF. As DNA, the CDR3 is TGTGCCTGGAGTGTAATTGGACGGAGCAAGTACTTC.

V gene TRBV6-5 combines with J gene TRBJ2-1; D unresolved. Germline V gene sequence: CDR1 MNHEY, CDR2 SVGAGI. Trimming removed 6 bases at V and 9 bases at J, with 12 bases between. The CDR3 runs to 12 residues. The CDR3 DNA sequence: TGTGCCAGCAGAAGCCCCAGTGGTGAGCAGTTCTTC. Protein sequence: CASRSPSGEQFF.

This clone came up a few times. The chain recombines TRBV7-9 with TRBJ1-5; 10 bases match TRBD1. Germline CDR1 SEHNR, CDR2 FQNEAQ (reference sequence). The CDR3 contains 15 residues. V gave up 5 bases and J gave up 5 bases; unmatched junction bases: 6. CDR3: CASSRLGTGDQPQHF. In nucleotides, the CDR3 is TGTGCCAGCAGCCGACTAGGGACAGGGGATCAGCCCCAGCATTTT. Full variable domain (remainder filled in from reference TRBV7-9 and TRBJ1-5): DTGVSQNPRHKITKRGQNVTFRCDPISEHNRLYWYRQTLGQGPEFLTYFQNEAQLEKSRLLSDRFSAERPKGSFSTLEIQRTEQGDSAMYLCASSRLGTGDQPQHFGDGTRLSIL.

CDR3 nucleotides: TGTGCCAGCAGCTTATCGGGGCAGGGGAACACTGAAGCTTTCTTT. Residues: CASSLSGQGNTEAFF. The chain uses TRBV7-2 and TRBJ1-1; TRBD1 might be the D (5 bases). Germline CDR1 and CDR2: SGHTA and FQGNSA. The CDR3 spans 15 residues. Trimming removed 2 bases from V and 1 base from J, with 11 bases in between.

This chain joins TRBV5-1 and TRBJ2-5, with D unclear. This CDR3 has 14 residues. Per the germline V gene, CDR1 is SGHRS and CDR2 is YFSETQ. Trimming shortened V by 0 bases and J by 3 bases, and 9 bases separated the two germline ends. The CDR3 coding sequence is TGCGCCAGCAGCTTGGAGGGTCGCGAAGAGACCCAGTACTTC. Its protein is CASSLEGREETQYF.

V usage is TRBV11-1 and J usage is TRBJ2-7; no definite D call. The CDR3 contains 15 residues. Germline loops: CDR1 SGHAT, CDR2 FQDESV (reference sequence). Trimming took 2 bases from V and 7 from J, leaving 18 bases between them. This CDR3 is CASSLRSDNRWEQYF. CDR3 sequence (DNA): TGTGCCAGCAGCTTACGATCAGATAATCGTTGGGAGCAGTACTTC.

This clone was seen a handful of times. The chain uses TRBV30 and TRBJ2-2; the D gene is possibly TRBD1 (6 bases). Trimming took off 6 bases at V and 5 bases at J, with 16 bases between the two ends. Germline CDR1 reads GTSNPN; CDR2 reads SVGIG (reference sequence). CDR3 length: 14 amino acids. The chain's CDR3 is CACPTLTGTGELFF. The CDR3 DNA follows: TGTGCCTGTCCCACCCTTACAGGGACCGGGGAGCTGTTTTTT.

In this sample, this clone turned up a few times. The CDR3 DNA is TGTGCCAGCGTCCCTAGCGGGAGGTACACAGATACGCAGTATTTT. Translation gives CASVPSGRYTDTQYF. The rearrangement links TRBV6-5 to TRBJ2-3; TRBD2 agrees at 11 bases. CDR3 length: 15 residues. V shed 8 bases and J 2 bases; nucleotides not matched to a gene: 6. Germline loops: CDR1 MNHEY, CDR2 SVGAGI.

This sequence joins TRBV7-2 and TRBJ1-5; 8 nucleotides line up with TRBD1. Looked up from germline, CDR1 is SGHTA and CDR2 is FQGNSA. The J segment lost 3 bases and the V segment lost 4 bases, leaving 5 bases of the junction unmatched. The CDR3 length is 15 residues. CDR3 DNA: TGTGCCAGCAGCTCTCAGACAGGGGCCAATCAGCCCCAGCATTTT. Translation: CASSSQTGANQPQHF.

This clone was seen a few times. The chain employs TRBV6-5 and TRBJ1-5, with D uncertain. The CDR3 consists of 15 residues. Trimming took off 1 base at V and 3 bases at J, with 10 bases between the two ends. Germline V gives CDR1 MNHEY, CDR2 SVGAGI. The CDR3 bases are TGTGCCAGCAGTTACTACAAGGGTCTCAATCAGCCCCAGCATTTT. It codes for CASSYYKGLNQPQHF.

The chain uses TRBV25-1 and TRBJ1-6; a weak D match, TRBD1 (5 bases). Germline CDR1 MGHDK, CDR2 SYGVNS. The CDR3 contains 18 residues. The ends were cut back, 0 bases at V and 0 bases at J, with 12 bases in the middle. CDR3 nucleotides: TGTGCCAGCAGTGAATATGGGCAGGGCAGCTCCTATAATTCACCCCTCCACTTT. Translation: CASSEYGQGSSYNSPLHF.

Of note for this clone: One end of the junction fails to match germline, which may point to a read error. The same CDR3 can be traced to other DNA sequences in this sample. This chain links TRBV20-1 with TRBJ1-1; no clear D gene. This CDR3 contains 11 residues. Germline CDR1 and CDR2: DFQATT and SNEGSKA (reference sequence). The CDR3 coding sequence is TGCAGTGCCAGAGGGAACACTGAAGCTTTCTTT. It specifies CSARGNTEAFF.

The chain links TRBV18 to TRBJ2-1; 7 bases line up with TRBD1. This CDR3 comprises 13 residues. The germline gives CDR1 KGHSH, CDR2 LQKENI. V shed 10 bases, J shed 5 bases, and the junction held 8 bases outside the gene matches. The CDR3 sequence: CATQPGQNNEQFF. Written as DNA, the CDR3 is TGTGCCACCCAACCGGGACAGAACAATGAGCAGTTCTTC. The full variable domain, with the rest looked up from reference TRBV18 and TRBJ2-1, is NAGVMQNPRHLVRRRGQEARLRCSPMKGHSHVYWYRQLPEEGLKFMVYLQKENIIDESGMPKERFSAEFPKEGPSILRIQQVVRGDSAAYFCATQPGQNNEQFFGPGTRLTVL.

This clone occurred a few times. The V gene is TRBV30, the J gene TRBJ1-1; D remains unclear. The germline CDR1 and CDR2 sequences are GTSNPN and SVGIG (reference sequence). The CDR3 consists of 12 residues. V dropped 7 bases and J dropped 6 bases, with 15 bases sitting between them. CDR3: CASIEGRPEAFF. In nucleotides, the CDR3 is TGTGCCTCTATTGAAGGGAGGCCTGAAGCTTTCTTT.

This clone has only a few counts. This chain joins TRBV11-2 and TRBJ1-4, with D unresolved. The CDR3 is 12 residues long. Germline V lookup: CDR1 SGHAT, CDR2 FQNNGV. The V and J ends lost 11 bases and 0 bases respectively, with 7 bases between them. The CDR3 loop is CAVSSTNEKLFF. Written as DNA, the CDR3 is TGTGCCGTCAGTTCAACTAATGAAAAACTGTTTTTT.

This clone was detected a few times. Other DNA sequences in the sample encode the same CDR3. J is TRBJ2-5 and V is TRBV2; tentative D call: TRBD2 (6 bases). Germline lookup yields CDR1 SNHLY and CDR2 FYNNEI. This CDR3 is 13 amino acids long. Trimming stripped 3 bases from V and 4 bases from J, with 9 bases between. CDR3 residues: CASSEQGGETQYF. In DNA form, the CDR3 reads TGTGCCAGCAGTGAGCAGGGAGGAGAGACCCAGTACTTC.

The genes are TRBV7-6 and TRBJ2-7; TRBD1 is a possible D gene (5 bases). V was trimmed by 4 bases and J by 4 bases, leaving 11 bases between them. The CDR3 length is 13 residues. Germline CDR1 and CDR2: SGHVS and FNYEAQ. The CDR3 nucleotides are TGTGCCAGCAGCTCGGAAGCAGGGTACGAGCAGTACTTC. This translates into CASSSEAGYEQYF.

This clone was detected a few times. The chain combines TRBV21-1 with TRBJ2-7. TRBV21-1 is a pseudogene. The length of the CDR3 is 17 residues. Here the CDR3 DNA reads TGTGCCAGCAGCAAACCCCCAGAGCTCCCGGTGGCGTACGAGCAGTACTTC. Translated, it gives CASSKPPELPVAYEQYF.

The chain employs TRBV5-8 and TRBJ2-5, with 9 bases aligning to TRBD2. This CDR3 has 14 amino acids. Germline loops: CDR1 SGHTS, CDR2 YDEGEE. Trimming at V came to 4 bases and at J to 2 bases, leaving 3 bases not matched to a gene. This CDR3 is CASSVREGQETQYF. The DNA of the CDR3 is TGTGCCAGCAGCGTGCGGGAGGGTCAAGAGACCCAGTACTTC.

In this sample, this clone turned up a few times. The chain has TRBV11-3 and TRBJ2-1, with TRBD2 matching 13 bases. Germline V gene sequence: CDR1 SGHNT, CDR2 YENEEA. This CDR3 is built from 15 residues. The J segment lost 7 bases and the V segment lost 3 bases, leaving 3 bases of the junction unmatched. CDR3 sequence reads: CASSFGLAGDNEQFF. The CDR3 DNA reads as TGTGCCAGCAGCTTTGGACTAGCGGGGGATAATGAGCAGTTCTTC. The full variable domain, completed using reference TRBV11-3 and TRBJ2-1, is EAGVVQSPRYKIIEKKQPVAFWCNPISGHNTLYWYLQNLGQGPELLIRYENEEAVDDSQLPKDRFSAERLKGVDSTLKIQPAELGDSAVYLCASSFGLAGDNEQFFGPGTRLTVL.

The sample holds a few counts of this clone. V is TRBV7-3 and J is TRBJ2-1; weak D call: TRBD2 (6 bases). CDR1 and CDR2 (germline): SGHTA, FQGTGA. V gave up 1 base and J gave up 6 bases, with 10 bases separating them. The CDR3 covers 14 residues. The CDR3 DNA reads as TGTGCCAGCAGCTTAAACGGAGGGGCCAATGAGCAGTTCTTC. This sequence encodes CASSLNGGANEQFF.

This clone was seen a few times. This chain links TRBV2 with TRBJ2-1; no firm D call. The V end lost 7 bases, the J end lost 2 bases, and 9 bases lay between the germline ends. Germline V gene data show CDR1 as SNHLY and CDR2 as FYNNEI. This CDR3 has 13 amino acids. The CDR3 DNA follows: TGTGCCAGCAATATGGGCCCCTACAATGAGCAGTTCTTC. The encoded protein is CASNMGPYNEQFF. Full variable domain (remainder filled in from reference TRBV2 and TRBJ2-1): EPEVTQTPSHQVTQMGQEVILRCVPISNHLYFYWYRQILGQKVEFLVSFYNNEISEKSEIFDDQFSVERPDGSNFTLKIRSTKLEDSAMYFCASNMGPYNEQFFGPGTRLTVL.